The 32 T cell receptor beta chains below come from one sample, sequenced in a study of blood T cell repertoires in COVID-19. Repertoires were generated with immunoSEQ multiplex PCR, while TCRdb's copy carries only in-frame clones and drops some. The top ten clones hold around 4% of a sample with under 250,000 clones, 80% to 85% of them seen once. The specimen sequenced was peripheral blood. These TCRs come from a man between 50 and 59 years old with active or convalescent COVID-19.

The chain recombines TRBV6-6 with TRBJ1-5; D gene ambiguous. There are 13 residues in the CDR3. Deletions cut 4 bases from V and 4 bases from J, with 8 bases between. In germline, CDR1 is MNHNY, CDR2 SVGAGI (reference sequence). This CDR3 is CASSSDRNQPQHF. CDR3 nucleotide sequence: TGTGCCAGCAGTTCCGATCGGAATCAGCCCCAGCATTTT.

J is TRBJ2-5 and V is TRBV28; TRBD2 matches at 8 bases. The CDR3 sequence is 15 residues long. From germline, CDR1 is MDHEN and CDR2 SYDVKM. With 7 bases clipped from V and 4 bases from J, the junction kept 11 bases outside the gene matches. CDR3 amino acids: CASTPGLGMLETQYF. The CDR3 region has the DNA TGTGCCAGCACCCCGGGACTAGGGATGTTAGAGACCCAGTACTTC. Variable domain in full (rest from reference TRBV28 and TRBJ2-5): DVKVTQSSRYLVKRTGEKVFLECVQDMDHENMFWYRQDPGLGLRLIYFSYDVKMKEKGDIPEGYSVSREKKERFSLILESASTNQTSMYLCASTPGLGMLETQYFGPGTRLLVL.

This chain joins TRBV9 and TRBJ1-1, with 8 nucleotides matching TRBD1. This CDR3 spans 15 amino acids. V dropped 0 bases and J dropped 3; count of bases not matched to a gene: 4. From germline, CDR1 is SGDLS and CDR2 YYNGEE. CDR3 residues: CASSVEAGGYTEAFF. The CDR3 DNA follows: TGTGCCAGCAGCGTAGAGGCAGGGGGCTACACTGAAGCTTTCTTT.

The genes are TRBV5-6 and TRBJ2-7; 12 bases agree with TRBD2. With V trimmed by 0 bases and J by 0 bases, 7 bases remained unmatched. The CDR3 length is 18 residues. Per the germline V gene, CDR1 is SGHDT and CDR2 is YYEEEE. CDR3 region: CASSLARLAGGSSYEQYF. The CDR3 DNA reads TGTGCCAGCAGCTTGGCCAGGCTAGCGGGGGGGTCCTCCTACGAGCAGTACTTC.

This chain uses TRBV13 with TRBJ2-1; D is perhaps TRBD1 (5 bases). Trimming removed 5 bases at V and 3 bases at J, with 8 bases between. Germline V gene sequence: CDR1 PRHDT, CDR2 FYEKMQ (reference sequence). The CDR3 spans 13 residues. The CDR3 loop reads CASSGDSYNEQFF. The CDR3 nucleotides read TGTGCCAGCAGCGGAGACAGCTACAATGAGCAGTTCTTC. The variable domain in full, completed from reference TRBV13 and TRBJ2-1, reads AAGVIQSPRHLIKEKRETATLKCYPIPRHDTVYWYQQGPGQDPQFLISFYEKMQSDKGSIPDRFSAQQFSDYHSELNMSSLELGDSALYFCASSGDSYNEQFFGPGTRLTVL.

The sample holds one count of this clone. The chain uses TRBV7-9 and TRBJ1-1; 8 nucleotides match TRBD1. Germline V CDR1 and CDR2: SEHNR, FQNEAQ (reference sequence). The CDR3 totals 16 residues. The V gene end was trimmed by 3 bases and the J gene end by 0 bases; junction bases not matched to a gene: 6. The CDR3 DNA is TGTGCCAGCAGCTTCAGAAGGACAGGGTTGAACACTGAAGCTTTCTTT. This sequence encodes CASSFRRTGLNTEAFF. The variable domain in full, completed from reference TRBV7-9 and TRBJ1-1, reads DTGVSQNPRHKITKRGQNVTFRCDPISEHNRLYWYRQTLGQGPEFLTYFQNEAQLEKSRLLSDRFSAERPKGSFSTLEIQRTEQGDSAMYLCASSFRRTGLNTEAFFGQGTRLTVV.

This clone was detected only a few times. The rearrangement links TRBV5-1 to TRBJ1-5; weak D call: TRBD1 (5 bases). The CDR3 spans 14 residues. The germline V gene has CDR1 SGHRS and CDR2 YFSETQ. V was clipped by 4 bases and J by 6 bases, with 14 bases between them. CDR3: CASSPGTEGQPQHF. The CDR3 nucleotides read TGCGCCAGCAGCCCGGGGACGGAGGGTCAGCCCCAGCATTTT.

V usage is TRBV27 and J usage is TRBJ2-3; D unclear. The V gene's germline CDR1 is MNHEY and CDR2 SMNVEV (reference sequence). The CDR3 is made up of 14 amino acids. The V end was cut by 8 bases, the J end by 2 bases, with 14 bases between. The CDR3 coding sequence is TGTGCCAGCGCTAAAGAGCCTCTCACAGATACGCAGTATTTT. As protein: CASAKEPLTDTQYF.

The chain carries TRBV12-3 or TRBV12-4 and TRBJ2-1; 8 bases are shared with TRBD2. The CDR3 spans 13 residues. V shed 3 bases, J shed 7 bases, and the junction held 2 bases outside the gene matches. The CDR3 loop is CASSFGGGNEQFF. CDR3 nucleotide sequence: TGTGCCAGCAGTTTTGGCGGGGGGAATGAGCAGTTCTTC.

This clone was seen a handful of times. The V gene is TRBV18, the J gene TRBJ1-1, with 9 bases aligning to TRBD1. Germline-derived CDR1 and CDR2 are KGHSH and LQKENI. V shed 5 bases, J shed 6 bases, and the junction held 4 bases outside the gene matches. This CDR3 spans 13 amino acids. The CDR3 bases are TGTGCCAGCTCATCACAGGGGGCATCTGAAGCTTTCTTT. Translating gives CASSSQGASEAFF.

The chain employs TRBV9 and TRBJ2-2, with D possibly TRBD1 on 6 matching bases. Trimming stripped 0 bases from V and 6 bases from J, with 12 bases between. The CDR3 runs to 15 residues. Germline V lookup: CDR1 SGDLS, CDR2 YYNGEE. The DNA of the CDR3 is TGTGCCAGCAGCGTAGATCCCTCAGGGGCCGGGGAGCTGTTTTTT. It encodes CASSVDPSGAGELFF.

The chain carries TRBV10-2 and TRBJ1-4; TRBD1 is a possible D gene (6 bases). Per germline, CDR1 WSHSY and CDR2 SAAADI. The CDR3 totals 14 residues. The ends were cut back, 3 bases at V and 5 bases at J, with 10 bases in the middle. CDR3: CASSEGTRNEKLFF. CDR3 coding DNA: TGCGCCAGCAGTGAAGGGACAAGAAATGAAAAACTGTTTTTT.

The chain combines TRBV6-6 with TRBJ2-2; the match to TRBD2 covers 11 bases. CDR1 MNHNY and CDR2 SVGAGI come from the germline V gene (reference sequence). This CDR3 has 19 residues. J lost 4 bases, V lost 5 bases, and 15 bases had no gene match. The DNA of the CDR3 is TGTGCCAGCAGTCTACTCGGGCTAGCGGGGGGCCAAACCACCGGGGAGCTGTTTTTT. Protein: CASSLLGLAGGQTTGELFF.

The rearrangement links TRBV6-5 to TRBJ1-4, with no clear D. V was clipped by 6 bases and J by 8 bases, with 16 bases between them. Germline CDR1 and CDR2: MNHEY and SVGAGI. The CDR3 loop spans 14 amino acids. The CDR3, as DNA: TGTGCCAGCAGAGACCCGGACCGGGGAGAAAAACTGTTTTTT. Residues: CASRDPDRGEKLFF.

The chain employs TRBV6-5 and TRBJ1-4; D unresolved. V shed 0 bases and J shed 8 bases, with 10 bases lying between them. The CDR3 totals 14 residues. Germline V gene lookup returns CDR1 MNHEY and CDR2 SVGAGI. The chain's CDR3 is CASSYSGGSEKLFF. CDR3 nucleotide sequence: TGTGCCAGCAGTTACTCCGGAGGGAGCGAAAAACTGTTTTTT.

This clone was seen only a few times. J is TRBJ2-7 and V is TRBV5-6, with D unresolved. Between the trimmed V and J ends, which lost 3 bases and 3 bases, there was a span of 4 bases. The CDR3 runs 11 residues. Looked up from germline, CDR1 is SGHDT and CDR2 is YYEEEE. The CDR3 region has the DNA TGTGCCAGCAGCTCGTACTACGAGCAGTACTTC. Translating it yields CASSSYYEQYF. Complete variable domain (other parts from reference TRBV5-6 and TRBJ2-7): DAGVTQSPTHLIKTRGQQVTLRCSPKSGHDTVSWYQQALGQGPQFIFQYYEEEERQRGNFPDRFSGHQFPNYSSELNVNALLLGDSALYLCASSSYYEQYFGPGTRLTVT.

The chain carries TRBV6-1 and TRBJ2-1; tentative D call: TRBD1 (6 bases). Trimming cost V 9 bases and J 7 bases, with 22 bases left between them. The germline gives CDR1 MNHNS, CDR2 SASEGT. The CDR3 totals 15 residues. The CDR3 reads CASSLGTPAVNEQFF. In nucleotides, the CDR3 is TGTGCCAGTAGTTTGGGGACACCCGCCGTGAATGAGCAGTTCTTC.

V gene TRBV30 combines with J gene TRBJ1-4; 9 bases fit TRBD1. Germline V gene lookup returns CDR1 GTSNPN and CDR2 SVGIG (reference sequence). V lost 3 bases and J lost 7; bases outside the gene matches: 6. The CDR3 covers 14 residues. The CDR3 region has the DNA TGTGCCTGGAGGGGGACAGGGTGGGGTGAAAAACTGTTTTTT. Protein product: CAWRGTGWGEKLFF. Full variable domain (rest looked up from reference TRBV30 and TRBJ1-4): SQTIHQWPATLVQPVGSPLSLECTVEGTSNPNLYWYRQAAGRGLQLLFYSVGIGQISSEVPQNLSASRPQDRQFILSSKKLLLSDSGFYLCAWRGTGWGEKLFFGSGTQLSVL.

The genes are TRBV27 and TRBJ2-5; the D gene is possibly TRBD2 (5 bases). The CDR3 spans 15 residues. The V end was cut by 6 bases, the J end by 5 bases, with 19 bases between. Per the germline V gene, CDR1 is MNHEY and CDR2 is SMNVEV (reference sequence). For the CDR3, the DNA is TGTGCCAGCAGCTTGGCGGGCTACCTGAGGGAGACCCAGTACTTC. This codes for CASSLAGYLRETQYF.

J is TRBJ2-2 and V is TRBV6-1, with D maybe TRBD1 (6 bases). CDR1 is MNHNS, CDR2 SASEGT, per germline. The CDR3 is 15 amino acids. Between the trimmed V and J ends, which lost 1 base and 7 bases, there was a span of 13 bases. CDR3 loop: CASSEEWQGFGELFF. Written as DNA, the CDR3 is TGTGCCAGCAGTGAAGAGTGGCAGGGGTTCGGGGAGCTGTTTTTT.

The chain employs TRBV19 and TRBJ2-3; 7 nucleotides match TRBD2. The length of the CDR3 is 16 residues. Germline assignment: CDR1 LNHDA and CDR2 SQIVND (reference sequence). The V gene end was trimmed by 5 bases and the J gene end by 2 bases; junction bases not matched to a gene: 10. The CDR3 reads CASSPLAGVSTDTQYF. The CDR3 DNA reads as TGTGCCAGTAGTCCGCTGGCGGGGGTTTCCACAGATACGCAGTATTTT.

This clone occurred a few times. The V and J genes are TRBV11-2 and TRBJ2-7; D not resolved. Germline assignment: CDR1 SGHAT and CDR2 FQNNGV. The CDR3 has 13 residues. The V and J ends lost 4 bases and 3 bases respectively, with 10 bases between them. CDR3 protein: CASSSPYGYEQYF. The DNA of the CDR3 is TGTGCCAGCAGCTCCCCGTACGGCTACGAGCAGTACTTC.

The chain carries TRBV5-4 and TRBJ2-7, with 7 nucleotides matching TRBD1. Unmatched junction bases numbered 7, after V lost 4 bases and J lost 6 bases. Germline V CDR1 and CDR2: SGHNT, YYREEE (reference sequence). This CDR3 has 13 amino acids. For the CDR3, the DNA is TGTGCCAGCAGCCCGGACAGGTTAGGCGAGCAGTACTTC. Translated, it gives CASSPDRLGEQYF.

The genes are TRBV5-1 and TRBJ1-3; 8 bases map to TRBD1. Germline CDR1 and CDR2: SGHRS and YFSETQ. The CDR3 consists of 17 residues. V shed 4 bases, J shed 0 bases, and the junction held 9 bases outside the gene matches. CDR3 nucleotides: TGCGCCAGCAGCCCGGGGACAGGATATTTCTCTGGAAACACCATATATTTT. Translation gives CASSPGTGYFSGNTIYF.

V is TRBV28 and J is TRBJ1-1; TRBD1 might be the D (5 bases). Germline CDR1 MDHEN, CDR2 SYDVKM. The CDR3 totals 16 residues. V was shortened by 3 bases and J by 2 bases, with 16 bases between the two germline ends. CDR3 DNA sequence: TGTGCCAGCAGTTTGTCCCGGGGGGGGGATAACACTGAAGCTTTCTTT. Translating gives CASSLSRGGDNTEAFF.

This clone was picked up one time. This rearrangement joins TRBV30 to TRBJ2-7; D is possibly TRBD1 (6 bases). CDR3 length: 17 residues. V was trimmed by 2 bases and J by 0 bases, leaving 20 bases between them. Germline V gives CDR1 GTSNPN, CDR2 SVGIG (reference sequence). The CDR3: CAWSPTRNRESSYEQYF. The CDR3 DNA follows: TGTGCCTGGAGTCCCACTCGGAACAGGGAGAGCTCCTACGAGCAGTACTTC.

The CDR3 bases are TGTGCCAGCAGTTACAGGGGGGGAAGCAATCAGCCCCAGCATTTT. It codes for CASSYRGGSNQPQHF. The J gene is TRBJ1-5, the V gene TRBV6-6; possibly TRBD1 for D (6 bases). The ends were cut back, 2 bases at V and 1 base at J, with 9 bases in the middle. The CDR3 has 15 amino acids. CDR1 and CDR2 from the germline V gene are MNHNY and SVGAGI (reference sequence).

The chain couples TRBV24-1 to TRBJ1-1, with D unresolved. V was clipped by 7 bases and J by 1 base, with 9 bases between them. CDR3 length: 13 amino acids. CDR1 is KGHDR and CDR2 is SFDVKD in the germline V gene. In DNA, the CDR3 is TGTGCCACCAGAGGCCCGGGGAACACTGAAGCTTTCTTT. Residues: CATRGPGNTEAFF.

The V gene is TRBV7-6, the J gene TRBJ1-2; TRBD1 matches at 9 bases. The V segment lost 3 bases and the J segment 4 bases; nucleotides outside the gene matches: 3. CDR1 and CDR2 (germline): SGHVS, FNYEAQ. CDR3 length equals 14 residues. Here the CDR3 reads CASSLGQGVYGYTF. The CDR3 coding sequence is TGTGCCAGCAGCTTGGGACAGGGTGTCTATGGCTACACCTTC.

The chain couples TRBV10-3 to TRBJ2-7, with 8 bases identical to TRBD1. Trimming removed 2 bases from V and 5 bases from J; junction bases left unmatched: 8. Germline-derived CDR1 and CDR2 are ENHRY and SYGVKD. The CDR3 length is 15 residues. The chain's CDR3 is CAISEPRQGNNEQYF. The CDR3 region has the DNA TGTGCCATCAGTGAGCCCCGACAGGGGAACAACGAGCAGTACTTC.

The gene calls are TRBV6-1 and TRBJ2-7; 7 nucleotides line up with TRBD1. The V gene's germline CDR1 is MNHNS and CDR2 SASEGT. The ends lost 1 base at V and 7 bases at J; junction bases unmatched: 4. The length of the CDR3 is 13 residues. The CDR3 coding sequence is TGTGCCAGCAGTGAAGGGACAGGATGGGAGCAGTACTTC. This sequence encodes CASSEGTGWEQYF.

The J gene is TRBJ1-3, the V gene TRBV5-1; D is undetermined. V was pared by 4 bases and J by 7 bases, with 12 bases between. Germline CDR1 reads SGHRS; CDR2 reads YFSETQ. The CDR3 has 13 amino acids. CDR3: CASSRTAGNTIYF. Written as DNA, the CDR3 is TGCGCCAGCAGCCGGACTGCGGGTAACACCATATATTTT.